This T cell receptor beta chain is drawn from a study of T cells in localized non-small cell lung cancer. General observations from the study: Sequence data derive from only one tumor region, so heterogeneity remains possible. Out of the top 100 tumor clones, a median roughly 58 were seen in adjacent lung. Uninvolved neighboring lung showed the greatest T cell clonality, exceeding tumor. Longer overall survival accompanied higher blood T cell density.

The CDR3 extends over 15 amino acids. Looked up from germline, CDR1 is SGHRS and CDR2 is YFSETQ. With V trimmed by 0 bases and J by 5 bases, 8 bases remained unmatched. Assay: immunoSEQ multiplex PCR; the TCRdb copy retains only in-frame clones and omits some. The sample lists over 10,000 clones, 86% occurring once. As for this clone: The antigen is unknown.

The chain carries TRBV5-1 and TRBJ2-7; TRBD2 matches at 7 bases. This TCR derives from a male donor aged 60 or over with stage III lung adenocarcinoma. The source material was peripheral blood, sampled before any cancer treatment. The CDR3, as DNA: TGCGCCAGCAGCTTGGAGAGACTAGCTTTGGACGAGCAGTACTTC. This gives the protein CASSLERLALDEQYF.